This TCR beta chain is drawn from a study of blood T cell repertoires in COVID-19. Germline lookup yields CDR1 SGHRS and CDR2 YFSETQ. The CDR3 sequence is 15 residues long. The V and J ends lost 2 bases and 0 bases respectively, with 9 bases between them. This clone was seen more than once but under ten times. Only in-frame clones appear in the TCRdb table, and some are missing; sequencing was by immunoSEQ multiplex PCR. The sample shows 250,000 to 300,000 clones, roughly 90% of them seen only once. This chain connects TRBV5-1 to TRBJ1-3, with D possibly being TRBD1 (6 bases). This TCR was sampled from a man aged 35 to 55 with acute or convalescent COVID-19. The source material was peripheral blood. CDR3 bases: TGCGCCAGCAGCTTTTCAGGGGTCTCTGGAAACACCATATATTTT. Amino acids: CASSFSGVSGNTIYF.